This T cell receptor (beta chain) was sequenced during a study of cytomegalovirus exposure and HLA in healthy donors. Both 60 Vbeta primers and 13 Jbeta primers went into the PCR. Using immunoSEQ multiplex PCR, the repertoire was profiled, and TCRdb retains in-frame clones only, with some absent. Altogether around 210,000 clones are present, roughly 85% being singletons, with the ten largest covering 0.2% to 0.25%. This CDR3 is 17 amino acids long. The ends lost 0 bases at V and 5 bases at J; junction bases unmatched: 12. The germline V gene encodes CDR1 LGHNA and CDR2 YNFKEQ. The TCR sequence derives from a girl aged 2-10 years in good health and CMV-seronegative. The specimen was PBMCs. The genes are TRBV4-2 and TRBJ2-5; 7 nucleotides align to TRBD1. The CDR3 loop reads CASSQDSDRNAWETQYF. CDR3 DNA sequence: TGTGCCAGCAGCCAAGACTCGGACAGGAACGCCTGGGAGACCCAGTACTTC.